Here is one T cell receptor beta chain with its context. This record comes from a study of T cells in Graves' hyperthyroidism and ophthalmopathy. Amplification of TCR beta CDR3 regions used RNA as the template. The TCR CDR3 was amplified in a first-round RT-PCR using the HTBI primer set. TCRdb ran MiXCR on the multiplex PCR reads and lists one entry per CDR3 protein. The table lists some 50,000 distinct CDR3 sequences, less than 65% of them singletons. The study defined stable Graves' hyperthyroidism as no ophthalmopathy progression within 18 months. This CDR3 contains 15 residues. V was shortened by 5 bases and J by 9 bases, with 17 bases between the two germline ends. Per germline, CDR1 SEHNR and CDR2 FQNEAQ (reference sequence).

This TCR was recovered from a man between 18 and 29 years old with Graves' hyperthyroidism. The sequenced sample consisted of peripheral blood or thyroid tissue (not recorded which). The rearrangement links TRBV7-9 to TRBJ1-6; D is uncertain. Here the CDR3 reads CASSQGRLDLSPLHF. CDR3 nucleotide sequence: TGTGCCAGCAGCCAAGGGCGCCTAGACCTTTCACCCCTCCACTTT.